A single sample is the source of the 30 T cell receptor beta chains below, sequenced in a study of blood T cell repertoires in COVID-19. Sequenced by immunoSEQ multiplex PCR; TCRdb stores in-frame clones only, minus some. The sample shows approximately 300,000 clones, roughly 82% of them seen only once. Sequenced: peripheral blood. All receptors derive from a woman in her 50s with acute or convalescent COVID-19.

This chain links TRBV6-5 with TRBJ2-7; 10 nucleotides agree with TRBD2. Germline CDR1 MNHEY, CDR2 SVGAGI. V gave up 2 bases and J gave up 6 bases; unmatched junction bases: 7. CDR3 length: 15 residues. The CDR3 bases are TGTGCCAGCAGTTACCAACATTTAGCGGGAGGCGAGCAGTACTTC. Translation: CASSYQHLAGGEQYF.

This sequence joins TRBV5-8 and TRBJ2-2, with TRBD2 as a possible D gene (5 bases). V was pared by 4 bases and J by 8 bases, with 9 bases between. The CDR3 contains 12 residues. From germline, CDR1 is SGHTS and CDR2 YDEGEE. CDR3 sequence reads: CASSRGGGELFF. CDR3 nucleotide sequence: TGTGCCAGCAGCCGAGGCGGGGGGGAGCTGTTTTTT.

The chain combines TRBV3-1 (or the pseudogene TRBV3-2) with TRBJ1-1; no definite D call. The ends were cut back, 1 base at V and 10 bases at J, with 16 bases in the middle. The CDR3 runs to 14 residues. Germline lookup yields CDR1 LGHDT and CDR2 YNNKEL (reference sequence). Here the CDR3 DNA reads TGTGCCAGCAGCCAAGTAGTGGCTGCGGGAGGAGCTTTCTTT. Translated: CASSQVVAAGGAFF.

In this sample, this clone turned up a few times. The V gene is TRBV27, the J gene TRBJ2-7, with 14 nucleotides matching TRBD2. The CDR3 consists of 17 residues. Germline V gives CDR1 MNHEY, CDR2 SMNVEV (reference sequence). Trimming took 4 bases from V and 4 from J; bases not matched to a gene: 9. In nucleotides, the CDR3 is TGTGCCAGCAGTTGGAAGGGGACTAGCGGGAGTCGGTACGAGCAGTACTTC. Translating gives CASSWKGTSGSRYEQYF.

This rearrangement joins TRBV5-1 to TRBJ1-6, with D tentatively TRBD1 (6 bases). Trimming pared 0 bases from V and 5 bases from J, leaving 12 bases between. The germline gives CDR1 SGHRS, CDR2 YFSETQ. This CDR3 has 16 amino acids. CDR3 residues: CASSLGPGDHNSPLHF. DNA for the CDR3: TGCGCCAGCAGCTTGGGCCCAGGGGATCATAATTCACCCCTCCACTTT. The entire variable domain, with the rest obtained from reference TRBV5-1 and TRBJ1-6, is as follows: KAGVTQTPRYLIKTRGQQVTLSCSPISGHRSVSWYQQTPGQGLQFLFEYFSETQRNKGNFPGRFSGRQFSNSRSEMNVSTLELGDSALYLCASSLGPGDHNSPLHFGNGTRLTVT.

J is TRBJ2-7 and V is TRBV27, with TRBD2 matching over 11 bases. This CDR3 is 16 amino acids long. Germline V gives CDR1 MNHEY, CDR2 SMNVEV (reference sequence). V shed 4 bases and J 7 bases; nucleotides not matched to a gene: 12. The CDR3 DNA sequence: TGTGCCAGCAGTTACGGGACTAGCGGCACGGGGAGAGAGCAGTACTTC. Encoded protein: CASSYGTSGTGREQYF.

The V gene is TRBV12-3 or TRBV12-4, the J gene TRBJ2-3; D perhaps matches TRBD1 (5 bases). The CDR3 covers 12 residues. Trimming cost V 6 bases and J 4 bases, with 8 bases left between them. CDR3 nucleotides: TGTGCCAGCAGGCCGACAGCAGATACGCAGTATTTT. Residues: CASRPTADTQYF.

The genes are TRBV4-2 and TRBJ1-2, with 7 bases fitting TRBD1. Trimming removed 1 base from V and 3 bases from J; junction bases left unmatched: 5. The V gene's germline CDR1 is LGHNA and CDR2 YNFKEQ. CDR3 length equals 15 residues. The CDR3 DNA sequence: TGTGCCAGCAGCCAAGGAAATACAGGGGACTATGGCTACACCTTC. This sequence encodes CASSQGNTGDYGYTF.

V usage is TRBV29-1 and J usage is TRBJ2-3, with 10 bases that match TRBD2. The CDR3 extends over 20 amino acids. Germline V gene sequence: CDR1 SQVTM, CDR2 ANQGSEA. The ends lost 0 bases at V and 1 base at J; junction bases unmatched: 16. DNA of the CDR3: TGCAGCGTTGAAGAACGGTCTAGCGGGAGTGTATGGAGTGGCACAGATACGCAGTATTTT. Protein: CSVEERSSGSVWSGTDTQYF.

J is TRBJ1-2 and V is TRBV5-1; TRBD1 matches at 7 bases. The V gene's germline CDR1 is SGHRS and CDR2 YFSETQ. V shed 4 bases and J 6 bases; nucleotides not matched to a gene: 6. The CDR3 has 13 residues. The CDR3 loop reads CASSPGTAHGYTF. For the CDR3, the DNA is TGCGCCAGCAGCCCGGGGACAGCCCATGGCTACACCTTC.

V usage is TRBV9 and J usage is TRBJ1-4; 7 bases align to TRBD1. Germline V gene data show CDR1 as SGDLS and CDR2 as YYNGEE. V shed 3 bases, J shed 2 bases, and the junction held 7 bases outside the gene matches. The CDR3 runs 16 residues. CDR3 region: CASSGDRAGTNEKLFF. DNA of the CDR3: TGTGCCAGCAGCGGTGACAGGGCGGGGACTAATGAAAAACTGTTTTTT.

This clone came up once. The V gene is TRBV24-1, the J gene TRBJ2-3, with 12 nucleotides matching TRBD1. The CDR3 runs to 16 residues. Per the germline V gene, CDR1 is KGHDR and CDR2 is SFDVKD. Trimming at V came to 5 bases and at J to 4 bases, leaving 6 bases not matched to a gene. The CDR3 protein is CATSVGTGGRADTQYF. DNA of the CDR3: TGTGCCACCAGTGTTGGGACAGGGGGCAGGGCAGATACGCAGTATTTT.

V is TRBV19 and J is TRBJ1-5; 9 nucleotides align to TRBD1. Trimming at V came to 5 bases and at J to 0 bases, leaving 14 bases not matched to a gene. The CDR3 contains 19 residues. Germline V lookup: CDR1 LNHDA, CDR2 SQIVND (reference sequence). CDR3 DNA: TGTGCCAGTAGTTCCTACCAAGACAGGGGGGGATATAGCAATCAGCCCCAGCATTTT. Its translation is CASSSYQDRGGYSNQPQHF.

Only one count was recorded for this clone. The V and J genes are TRBV3-1 (or the pseudogene TRBV3-2) and TRBJ1-5; 11 nucleotides line up with TRBD1. The germline gives CDR1 LGHDT, CDR2 YNNKEL (reference sequence). V lost 4 bases and J lost 5; bases outside the gene matches: 10. The CDR3 extends over 17 amino acids. For the CDR3, the DNA is TGTGCCAGCAGCCGCGGGACAGGGGGGATACTCGATCAGCCCCAGCATTTT. Its protein product is CASSRGTGGILDQPQHF.

The genes are TRBV7-2 and TRBJ1-4, with 7 bases matching TRBD1. V lost 4 bases to trimming and J lost 8 bases; unmatched junction nucleotides: 10. CDR3 length equals 15 residues. Germline V gives CDR1 SGHTA, CDR2 FQGNSA. CDR3 in amino acids: CASSSPGGRWEKLFF. As DNA, the CDR3 is TGTGCCAGCAGCTCACCAGGGGGGAGGTGGGAAAAACTGTTTTTT.

This chain joins TRBV5-1 and TRBJ1-5; 7 bases align to TRBD1. This CDR3 has 16 amino acids. Germline V gene sequence: CDR1 SGHRS, CDR2 YFSETQ. V was pared by 0 bases and J by 2 bases, with 5 bases of the junction left unmatched. The CDR3 region has the DNA TGCGCCAGCAGCTTGGAGGGGGCTGGGGGCAATCAGCCCCAGCATTTT. It specifies CASSLEGAGGNQPQHF. Full variable domain (remainder filled in from reference TRBV5-1 and TRBJ1-5): KAGVTQTPRYLIKTRGQQVTLSCSPISGHRSVSWYQQTPGQGLQFLFEYFSETQRNKGNFPGRFSGRQFSNSRSEMNVSTLELGDSALYLCASSLEGAGGNQPQHFGDGTRLSIL.

This clone was observed once. CDR3 coding DNA: TGTGCCAGCAGCTTAGCGTTTAGCGGGAGCTACAATGAGCAGTTCTTC. Its protein is CASSLAFSGSYNEQFF. The chain carries TRBV7-2 and TRBJ2-1, with 9 bases identical to TRBD2. CDR3 length equals 16 residues. Germline V gene data show CDR1 as SGHTA and CDR2 as FQGNSA. V lost 0 bases and J lost 3; bases outside the gene matches: 3.

This clone was found once. The gene calls are TRBV5-1 and TRBJ2-1, with 8 bases lining up with TRBD2. Germline lookup yields CDR1 SGHRS and CDR2 YFSETQ. The CDR3 has 15 amino acids. Trimming took 2 bases from V and 4 from J; bases not matched to a gene: 5. Here the CDR3 reads CASSFKREIYNEQFF. The CDR3 DNA sequence: TGCGCCAGCAGCTTCAAGCGGGAGATTTACAATGAGCAGTTCTTC.

CDR3 sequence: CASSAREGTEAFF. In DNA form, the CDR3 reads TGTGCCAGCAGTGCAAGGGAGGGCACTGAAGCTTTCTTT. This chain connects TRBV27 to TRBJ1-1; D ambiguous. Germline CDR1 reads MNHEY; CDR2 reads SMNVEV (reference sequence). The CDR3 sequence is 13 residues long. With 5 bases removed from V and 4 bases from J, the gap between germline ends came to 11 bases.

The chain employs TRBV6-5 and TRBJ2-7; 7 nucleotides line up with TRBD2. The CDR3 covers 13 residues. Germline values: CDR1 MNHEY, CDR2 SVGAGI. V was pared by 8 bases and J by 3 bases, with 7 bases of the junction left unmatched. The CDR3 protein is CASASGTYYEQYF. The CDR3 DNA sequence: TGTGCCAGCGCTAGCGGAACCTACTACGAGCAGTACTTC.

The gene calls are TRBV19 and TRBJ1-5; D call uncertain. The V and J ends lost 9 bases and 1 base respectively, with 19 bases between them. Germline V gene sequence: CDR1 LNHDA, CDR2 SQIVND (reference sequence). This CDR3 is 16 amino acids long. CDR3: CASLRSGSASNQPQHF. The CDR3, as DNA: TGTGCCAGCCTACGGTCCGGGTCGGCGAGCAATCAGCCCCAGCATTTT.

The gene calls are TRBV25-1 and TRBJ2-3; D gene unclear. This CDR3 comprises 13 residues. The V gene lost 4 bases and the J gene lost 0 bases, with 5 bases spanning the gap. CDR1 and CDR2 (germline): MGHDK, SYGVNS. CDR3 amino acids: CASSGASTDTQYF. The CDR3 nucleotides read TGTGCCAGCAGTGGGGCTAGCACAGATACGCAGTATTTT.

This clone was observed a few times. V and J are TRBV19 and TRBJ2-3, with D perhaps TRBD2 (5 bases). Looked up from germline, CDR1 is LNHDA and CDR2 is SQIVND (reference sequence). V was pared by 7 bases and J by 9 bases, with 14 bases between. CDR3 length equals 12 residues. The CDR3 DNA is TGTGCCAGTACCCCCGGCCCGGGGACGCAGTATTTT. Encoded protein: CASTPGPGTQYF.

The chain joins TRBV19 to TRBJ1-5; 9 bases fit TRBD1. Germline CDR1 reads LNHDA; CDR2 reads SQIVND (reference sequence). This CDR3 is 17 amino acids long. The junction had 12 bases not matched to a gene; V was cut back by 6 bases and J by 3 bases. The CDR3 loop is CASRWVYDRGDNQPQHF. CDR3 DNA: TGTGCCAGTAGATGGGTATACGACAGGGGGGACAATCAGCCCCAGCATTTT.

This chain uses TRBV7-2 with TRBJ2-7; 8 nucleotides line up with TRBD2. Losses at the gene ends were 5 bases for V and 2 bases for J; bases not matched to a gene: 5. CDR1 and CDR2 from the germline V gene are SGHTA and FQGNSA. The CDR3 loop spans 14 amino acids. The CDR3 bases are TGTGCCAGCAGCCGCTATAGCGGGGCCTACGAGCAGTACTTC. Translated, it gives CASSRYSGAYEQYF.

This chain links TRBV27 with TRBJ1-2, with 7 bases identical to TRBD1. Germline V gives CDR1 MNHEY, CDR2 SMNVEV (reference sequence). The CDR3 is made up of 14 amino acids. V was pared by 5 bases and J by 5 bases, with 8 bases of the junction left unmatched. This CDR3 reads CASSVRGDDYGYTF. CDR3 coding DNA: TGTGCCAGCAGTGTCAGGGGGGATGATTATGGCTACACCTTC.

The V call is TRBV7-9, the J call TRBJ2-3; 9 bases are shared with TRBD2. J was trimmed by 5 bases and V by 4 bases; bases with no gene match: 7. CDR3 length equals 15 residues. In germline, CDR1 is SEHNR, CDR2 FQNEAQ (reference sequence). This CDR3 reads CASSSLAGPRDTQYF. The CDR3, as DNA: TGTGCCAGCAGCTCCCTAGCGGGGCCGAGAGATACGCAGTATTTT.

This clone was detected a few times. This chain links TRBV5-1 with TRBJ1-1; 12 bases map to TRBD1. V gave up 4 bases and J gave up 5 bases; unmatched junction bases: 3. Germline assignment: CDR1 SGHRS and CDR2 YFSETQ. The CDR3 sequence is 14 residues long. The DNA of the CDR3 is TGCGCCAGCAGCGTGGGACAGGGGGCGACTGAAGCTTTCTTT. Translating it yields CASSVGQGATEAFF.

The gene calls are TRBV5-4 and TRBJ2-2; possibly TRBD1 for D (6 bases). Trimming stripped 4 bases from V and 7 bases from J, with 14 bases between. Germline assignment: CDR1 SGHNT and CDR2 YYREEE (reference sequence). The CDR3 runs 14 residues. The CDR3 loop is CASSRGTQNGELFF. In nucleotides, the CDR3 is TGTGCCAGCAGCAGGGGGACCCAAAACGGGGAGCTGTTTTTT.

This chain joins TRBV5-1 and TRBJ2-5; 9 positions match TRBD2. The length of the CDR3 is 16 residues. V lost 0 bases to trimming and J lost 5 bases; unmatched junction nucleotides: 8. Germline V gene data show CDR1 as SGHRS and CDR2 as YFSETQ. CDR3 protein: CASSLAVAGDGETQYF. CDR3 bases: TGCGCCAGCAGCTTGGCGGTAGCGGGAGATGGGGAGACCCAGTACTTC.